This T cell receptor (beta chain) appears in the sequencing data of a study of blood T cell repertoires in COVID-19. Study-level background: Sites across the United States, Italy and Spain contributed samples from acute and convalescent COVID-19. T cells, B-cell-depleted T cells, or PBMCs provided the cDNA or gDNA that served as material.

As handled by the study authors: Quantification of nucleated cells was approximated via reference gene primer amplification. TCRdb's copy holds only in-frame clones and misses some; the assay was immunoSEQ multiplex PCR. D and trimming were read from the DNA, whereas the V and J calls and clone size are those reported in that table. The table lists hundreds of thousands of clones, 80% to 90% of them singletons, with approximately 1.5% in the top ten. Germline CDR1 is MNHEY and CDR2 is SMNVEV (reference sequence). This CDR3 contains 15 residues. The V end lost 6 bases, the J end lost 4 bases, and 13 bases lay between the germline ends. This clone was picked up one time.

This clonotype originated in a young woman with active or convalescent COVID-19. The J gene is TRBJ1-6, the V gene TRBV27; no clear D gene. Sequencing was done on a sample of peripheral blood. CDR3 amino acids: CASSLGATYNSPLHF. In DNA, the CDR3 is TGTGCCAGCAGCCTAGGCGCCACGTATAATTCACCCCTCCACTTT.